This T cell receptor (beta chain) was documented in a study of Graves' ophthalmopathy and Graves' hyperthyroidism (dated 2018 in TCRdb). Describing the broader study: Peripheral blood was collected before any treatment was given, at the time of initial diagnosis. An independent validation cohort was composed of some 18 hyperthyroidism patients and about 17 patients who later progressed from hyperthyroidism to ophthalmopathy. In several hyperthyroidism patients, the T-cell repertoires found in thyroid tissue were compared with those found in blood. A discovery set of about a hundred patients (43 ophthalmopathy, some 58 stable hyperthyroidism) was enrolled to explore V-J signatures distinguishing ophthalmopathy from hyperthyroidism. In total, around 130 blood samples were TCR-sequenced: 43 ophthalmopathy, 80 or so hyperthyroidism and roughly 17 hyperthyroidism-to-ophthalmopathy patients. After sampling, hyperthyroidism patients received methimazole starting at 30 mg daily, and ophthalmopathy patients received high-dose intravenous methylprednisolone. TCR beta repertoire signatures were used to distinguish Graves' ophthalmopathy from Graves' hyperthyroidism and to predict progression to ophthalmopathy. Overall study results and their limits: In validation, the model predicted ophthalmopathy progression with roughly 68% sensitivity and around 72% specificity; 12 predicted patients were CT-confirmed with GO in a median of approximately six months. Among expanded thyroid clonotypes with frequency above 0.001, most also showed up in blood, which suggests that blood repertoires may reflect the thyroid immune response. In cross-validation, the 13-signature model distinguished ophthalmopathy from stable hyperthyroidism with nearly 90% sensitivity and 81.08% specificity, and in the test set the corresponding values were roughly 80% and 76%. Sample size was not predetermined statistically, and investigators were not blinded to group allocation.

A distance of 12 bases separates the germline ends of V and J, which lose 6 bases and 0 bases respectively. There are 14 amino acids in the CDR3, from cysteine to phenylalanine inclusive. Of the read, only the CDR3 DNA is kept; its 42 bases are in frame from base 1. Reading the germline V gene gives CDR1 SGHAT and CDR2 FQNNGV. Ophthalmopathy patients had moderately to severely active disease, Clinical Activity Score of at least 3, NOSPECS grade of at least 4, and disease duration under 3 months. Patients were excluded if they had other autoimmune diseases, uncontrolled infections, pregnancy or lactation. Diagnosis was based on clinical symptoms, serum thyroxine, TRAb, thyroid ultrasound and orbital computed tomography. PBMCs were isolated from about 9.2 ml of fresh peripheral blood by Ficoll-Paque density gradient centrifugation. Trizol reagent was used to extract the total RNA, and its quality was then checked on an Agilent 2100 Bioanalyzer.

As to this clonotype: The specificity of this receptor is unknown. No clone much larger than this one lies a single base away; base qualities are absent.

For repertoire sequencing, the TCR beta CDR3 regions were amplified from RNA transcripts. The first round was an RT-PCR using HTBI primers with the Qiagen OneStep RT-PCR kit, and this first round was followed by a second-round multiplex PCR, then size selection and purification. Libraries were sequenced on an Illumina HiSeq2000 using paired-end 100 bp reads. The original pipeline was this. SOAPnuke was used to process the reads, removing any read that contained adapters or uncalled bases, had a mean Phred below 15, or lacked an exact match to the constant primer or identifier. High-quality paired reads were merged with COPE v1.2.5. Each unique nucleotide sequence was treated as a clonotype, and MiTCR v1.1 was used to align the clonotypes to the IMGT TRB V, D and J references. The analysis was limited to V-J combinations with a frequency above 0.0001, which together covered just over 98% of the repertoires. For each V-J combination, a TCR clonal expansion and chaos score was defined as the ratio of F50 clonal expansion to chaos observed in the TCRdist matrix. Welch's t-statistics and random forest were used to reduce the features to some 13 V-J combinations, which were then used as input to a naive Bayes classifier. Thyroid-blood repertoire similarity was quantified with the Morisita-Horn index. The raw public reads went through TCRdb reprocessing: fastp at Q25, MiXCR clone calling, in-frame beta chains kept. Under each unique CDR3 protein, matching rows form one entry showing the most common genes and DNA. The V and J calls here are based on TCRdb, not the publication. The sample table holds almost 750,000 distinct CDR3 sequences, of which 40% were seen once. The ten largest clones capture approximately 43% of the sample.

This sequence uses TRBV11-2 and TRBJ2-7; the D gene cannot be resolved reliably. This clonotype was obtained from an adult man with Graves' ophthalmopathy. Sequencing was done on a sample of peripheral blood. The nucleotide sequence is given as TGTGCCAGCAGACGAACTAAGAGCTCCTACGAGCAGTACTTC. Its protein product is CASRRTKSSYEQYF.